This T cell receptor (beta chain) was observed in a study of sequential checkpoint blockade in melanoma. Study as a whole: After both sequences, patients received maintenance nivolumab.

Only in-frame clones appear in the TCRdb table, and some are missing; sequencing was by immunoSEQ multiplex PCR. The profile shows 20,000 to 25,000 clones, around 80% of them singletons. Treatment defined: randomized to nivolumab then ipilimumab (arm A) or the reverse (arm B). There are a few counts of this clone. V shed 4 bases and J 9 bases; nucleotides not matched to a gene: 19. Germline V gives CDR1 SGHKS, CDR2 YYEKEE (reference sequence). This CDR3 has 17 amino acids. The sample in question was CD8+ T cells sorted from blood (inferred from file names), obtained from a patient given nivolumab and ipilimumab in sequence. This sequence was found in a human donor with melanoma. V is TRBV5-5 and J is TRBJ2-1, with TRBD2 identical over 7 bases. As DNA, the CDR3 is TGTGCCAGCAGCCCGGGAGGACACAAGTTGATTGATTCTGAGCAGTTCTTC. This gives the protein CASSPGGHKLIDSEQFF. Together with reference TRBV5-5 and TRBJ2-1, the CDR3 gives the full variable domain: DAGVTQSPTHLIKTRGQQVTLRCSPISGHKSVSWYQQVLGQGPQFIFQYYEKEERGRGNFPDRFSARQFPNYSSELNVNALLLGDSALYLCASSPGGHKLIDSEQFFGPGTRLTVL.